The rows below give T cell receptor beta chains drawn from one sample of a study of regulatory T cells in long-lasting Graves disease. TCRdb called the multiplex PCR reads again in MiXCR, with one record for every CDR3 protein. The table includes some 350,000 distinct CDR3 sequences, about 16% detected once. These same records also appear under a second study, on T cells in Graves' hyperthyroidism and ophthalmopathy.

Specimen: peripheral blood mononuclear cells (PBMCs), collected at new diagnosis, from a patient treated with antithyroid drugs. Source of these receptors: a woman aged 18-29 years with Graves disease. The CDR3 runs from the conserved cysteine through the conserved F or W. A D gene is named only where the DNA matches it firmly. A clone size is listed for some rows: how often the clone was seen (once, few, many), or a class if it is expanded.

clone size: many; V gene: TRBV27; D gene: TRBD2; J gene: TRBJ2-7; CDR3 protein: CASSFTSGSYEQYF; CDR3 DNA: TGTGCCAGCAGTTTTACTAGCGGCTCCTACGAGCAGTACTTC
clone size: .; V gene: TRBV10-2; D gene: TRBD1; J gene: TRBJ1-6; CDR3 protein: CASRDREPRPLHF; CDR3 DNA: TGCGCCAGCAGAGACAGGGAGCCCCGACCCCTCCACTTT
clone size: many; V gene: TRBV20-1; D gene: .; J gene: TRBJ2-1; CDR3 protein: CSARDWRNYNEQFF; CDR3 DNA: TGCAGTGCTAGAGATTGGCGAAACTACAATGAGCAGTTCTTC
clone size: few; V gene: TRBV6-1; D gene: TRBD1; J gene: TRBJ1-2; CDR3 protein: CASFNPGQSGSYGYTF; CDR3 DNA: TGTGCCAGCTTTAATCCGGGACAGTCGGGATCTTATGGCTACACCTTC
clone size: .; V gene: TRBV7-9; D gene: TRBD1; J gene: TRBJ1-6; CDR3 protein: CASSPPTGVSPLHF; CDR3 DNA: TGTGCCAGCAGCCCCCCGACAGGGGTTTCACCCCTCCACTTT
clone size: few; V gene: TRBV5-1; D gene: .; J gene: TRBJ2-7; CDR3 protein: CASSLAGGTANEQYF; CDR3 DNA: TGCGCCAGCAGCTTGGCCGGGGGGACAGCGAACGAGCAGTACTTC
clone size: once; V gene: TRBV6-4; D gene: TRBD1; J gene: TRBJ1-2; CDR3 protein: CASREQGRVYGYTF; CDR3 DNA: TGTGCCAGCAGGGAACAGGGGAGGGTCTATGGCTACACCTTC
clone size: many; V gene: TRBV6-1; D gene: .; J gene: TRBJ2-3; CDR3 protein: CASRRGVTDTQYF; CDR3 DNA: TGTGCCAGCAGGAGGGGGGTCACAGATACGCAGTATTTT
clone size: few; V gene: TRBV15; D gene: .; J gene: TRBJ2-2; CDR3 protein: CATSNAGTPNTGELFF; CDR3 DNA: TGTGCCACCAGCAACGCCGGGACTCCGAACACCGGGGAGCTGTTTTTT
clone size: few; V gene: TRBV18; D gene: .; J gene: TRBJ1-6; CDR3 protein: CASSQTGIRGNSPLHF; CDR3 DNA: TGTGCCAGCTCACAAACAGGGATTCGAGGGAATTCACCCCTCCACTTT
clone size: many; V gene: TRBV5-1; D gene: .; J gene: TRBJ2-1; CDR3 protein: CASSLAPRHPNEQFF; CDR3 DNA: TGCGCCAGCAGCTTGGCCCCCCGGCACCCCAATGAGCAGTTCTTC
clone size: many; V gene: TRBV7-8; D gene: .; J gene: TRBJ2-1; CDR3 protein: CASSLVSAYNEQFF; CDR3 DNA: TGTGCCAGCAGCTTAGTTTCGGCGTACAATGAGCAGTTCTTC
clone size: few; V gene: TRBV20-1; D gene: TRBD1; J gene: TRBJ2-7; CDR3 protein: CSANGHGTGGYEQYF; CDR3 DNA: TGCAGTGCGAACGGCCACGGGACAGGGGGCTACGAGCAGTACTTC
clone size: .; V gene: TRBV5-1; D gene: .; J gene: TRBJ2-7; CDR3 protein: CASNDKYGQYF; CDR3 DNA: TGCGCCAGCAACGACAAATACGGGCAGTACTTC
clone size: many; V gene: TRBV10-3; D gene: TRBD2; J gene: TRBJ2-3; CDR3 protein: CAISGTSGTDTQYF; CDR3 DNA: TGTGCCATCAGTGGGACTAGCGGGACAGATACGCAGTATTTT
clone size: many; V gene: TRBV14; D gene: TRBD1; J gene: TRBJ2-7; CDR3 protein: CASSQDRTGRRVDEQYF; CDR3 DNA: TGTGCCAGCAGCCAAGATCGGACAGGGAGAAGGGTCGACGAGCAGTACTTC
clone size: few; V gene: TRBV4-1; D gene: .; J gene: TRBJ2-3; CDR3 protein: CASSQDRLSTDTQYF; CDR3 DNA: TGCGCCAGCAGCCAAGACCGCCTAAGCACAGATACGCAGTATTTT
clone size: many; V gene: TRBV6-1; D gene: TRBD2; J gene: TRBJ2-5; CDR3 protein: CASSEAFGFELAGGETQYF; CDR3 DNA: TGTGCCAGCAGTGAAGCGTTCGGGTTTGAACTAGCGGGGGGGGAGACCCAGTACTTC
clone size: few; V gene: TRBV18; D gene: .; J gene: TRBJ2-1; CDR3 protein: CASSPGVNAYNEQFF; CDR3 DNA: TGTGCCAGCTCACCCGGGGTAAACGCCTACAATGAGCAGTTCTTC
clone size: many; V gene: TRBV30; D gene: .; J gene: TRBJ1-6; CDR3 protein: CAWAPGAGSPLHF; CDR3 DNA: TGTGCCTGGGCCCCAGGGGCCGGCTCACCCCTCCACTTT
clone size: few; V gene: TRBV5-1; D gene: .; J gene: TRBJ2-1; CDR3 protein: CASRIGRGLLNNEQFF; CDR3 DNA: TGCGCCAGCAGAATTGGACGGGGGCTTCTCAACAATGAGCAGTTCTTC
clone size: many; V gene: TRBV6-2/TRBV6-3; D gene: .; J gene: TRBJ2-1; CDR3 protein: CASSLSTGYQQFF; CDR3 DNA: TGTGCCAGCAGTCTCTCTACAGGGTATCAGCAGTTCTTC
clone size: .; V gene: TRBV24-1; D gene: .; J gene: TRBJ2-3; CDR3 protein: CATSDLSGVSTDTQYF; CDR3 DNA: TGTGCCACCAGTGATTTATCGGGGGTCAGCACAGATACGCAGTATTTT
clone size: .; V gene: TRBV19; D gene: TRBD1; J gene: TRBJ1-1; CDR3 protein: CASSRWDSKKNTEAFF; CDR3 DNA: TGTGCCAGTAGTAGGTGGGACAGTAAGAAGAACACTGAAGCTTTCTTT
clone size: many; V gene: TRBV28; D gene: TRBD1; J gene: TRBJ1-1; CDR3 protein: CASRDTGTGEAFF; CDR3 DNA: TGTGCCAGCAGAGATACCGGGACAGGTGAAGCTTTCTTT
clone size: many; V gene: TRBV5-1; D gene: .; J gene: TRBJ1-6; CDR3 protein: CASSLTAAGDSPLHF; CDR3 DNA: TGCGCCAGCAGCTTGACGGCGGCGGGGGATTCACCCCTCCACTTT
clone size: few; V gene: TRBV9; D gene: TRBD2; J gene: TRBJ2-2; CDR3 protein: CASRVSGKGDTGELFF; CDR3 DNA: TGTGCCAGCAGGGTTAGCGGGAAAGGGGACACCGGGGAGCTGTTTTTT
clone size: many; V gene: TRBV12-3/TRBV12-4; D gene: TRBD2; J gene: TRBJ2-3; CDR3 protein: CASSPMASGSSDTQYF; CDR3 DNA: TGTGCCAGCAGCCCGATGGCTAGCGGGAGTTCAGATACGCAGTATTTT
clone size: many; V gene: TRBV6-2/TRBV6-3; D gene: TRBD2; J gene: TRBJ2-1; CDR3 protein: CASRGRESSYNEQFF; CDR3 DNA: TGTGCCAGCAGGGGGCGGGAGAGCTCCTACAATGAGCAGTTCTTC
clone size: many; V gene: TRBV5-5; D gene: .; J gene: TRBJ1-1; CDR3 protein: CASSFQGPNTEAFF; CDR3 DNA: TGTGCCAGCAGCTTTCAGGGGCCGAACACTGAAGCTTTCTTT
clone size: .; V gene: TRBV28; D gene: TRBD2; J gene: TRBJ2-5; CDR3 protein: CASSEGGGRTQYF; CDR3 DNA: TGTGCCAGCAGTGAGGGCGGGGGGAGGACCCAGTACTTC
clone size: many; V gene: TRBV6-2/TRBV6-3; D gene: TRBD2; J gene: TRBJ2-3; CDR3 protein: CASRGTSGSPDTQYF; CDR3 DNA: TGTGCCAGCAGGGGGACTAGCGGGAGCCCAGATACGCAGTATTTT
clone size: many; V gene: TRBV3-1; D gene: .; J gene: TRBJ2-5; CDR3 protein: CASSQEEKIMETQYF; CDR3 DNA: TGTGCCAGCAGCCAAGAAGAGAAAATCATGGAGACCCAGTACTTC
clone size: many; V gene: TRBV10-3; D gene: TRBD1; J gene: TRBJ1-6; CDR3 protein: CAISARDSEGYSPLHF; CDR3 DNA: TGTGCCATCAGTGCCCGGGACAGCGAGGGATATTCACCCCTCCACTTT
clone size: many; V gene: TRBV3-1; D gene: TRBD1; J gene: TRBJ1-3; CDR3 protein: CASSRDRGLPGNTIYF; CDR3 DNA: TGTGCCAGCAGCCGGGACAGAGGGCTTCCTGGAAACACCATATATTTT
clone size: many; V gene: TRBV20-1; D gene: .; J gene: TRBJ2-3; CDR3 protein: CSASIERADTQYF; CDR3 DNA: TGCAGTGCTAGTATCGAGCGGGCAGATACGCAGTATTTT
clone size: many; V gene: TRBV2; D gene: .; J gene: TRBJ2-7; CDR3 protein: CASSEPSSYEQYF; CDR3 DNA: TGTGCCAGCAGTGAACCTAGCTCCTACGAGCAGTACTTC